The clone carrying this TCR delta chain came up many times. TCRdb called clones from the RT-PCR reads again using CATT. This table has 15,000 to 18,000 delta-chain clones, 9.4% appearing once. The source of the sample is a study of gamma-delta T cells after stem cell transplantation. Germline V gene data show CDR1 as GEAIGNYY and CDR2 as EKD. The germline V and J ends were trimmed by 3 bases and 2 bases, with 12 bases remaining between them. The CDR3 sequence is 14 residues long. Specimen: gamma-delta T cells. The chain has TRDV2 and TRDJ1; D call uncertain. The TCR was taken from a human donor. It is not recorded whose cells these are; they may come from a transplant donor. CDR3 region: CACDLITGTDKLIF. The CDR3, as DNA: TGTGCCTGTGACTTAATTACGGGAACCGATAAACTCATCTTT.